The rows below give T cell receptor beta chains drawn from one sample of a study of T cell repertoires in cytomegalovirus infection. Their cognate antigens are unknown. TCRdb analysed the reads with MiXCR anew, one entry per CDR3 protein. The sample consists of approximately 120,000 distinct CDR3 sequences, more than 30% of them appearing once. Sequences were derived from CD8+ T cells from cultured PBMCs, sampled from culture after CMV antigen stimulation. The receptors were sampled from a human donor in good health (CMV status not recorded). Some clones in this sample may be carry-over from other donors' samples. The CDR3 runs from the conserved cysteine through the conserved F or W. D genes are given only for firm matches. Expanded clones get a size class; other rows say once, few or many, or leave the size out.

TRBJ2-1	TRBV7-2	-	-	TGTGCCAGCAGCTTACAGAAGTACAATGAGCAGTTCTTC	CASSLQKYNEQFF
TRBJ1-6	TRBV19	-	-	TGTGCCAGTAGTCCCGGGATCACCTCCTCACCCCTCCACTTT	CASSPGITSSPLHF
TRBJ2-7	TRBV5-1	-	TRBD1	TGCGCCAGCAGCCTTGAGCGGACAGGGCCTTACGAGCAGTACTTC	CASSLERTGPYEQYF
TRBJ2-3	TRBV27	-	-	TGTGCCAGCAGTTTATCTAGGCGGGGGCTTCGCACAGATACGCAGTATTTT	CASSLSRRGLRTDTQYF
TRBJ1-1	TRBV29-1	few	-	TGCAGCGGTGGGAGGAACACTGAAGCTTTCTTT	CSGGRNTEAFF
TRBJ1-4	TRBV7-3	-	TRBD1	TGTGCCAGCAGCTTTGAACGGGACAGGGCTGATGAAAAACTGTTTTTT	CASSFERDRADEKLFF
TRBJ1-1	TRBV2	-	-	TGTGCCAGCAGTGTCCCCGGGGGTAGGGCCACTGAAGCTTTCTTT	CASSVPGGRATEAFF
TRBJ2-7	TRBV7-2	-	-	TGTGCCAGCAGCTTAGGTGCCGATTCCTACGAGCAGTACTTC	CASSLGADSYEQYF
TRBJ2-2	TRBV10-3	-	TRBD1	TGTGCCATCAGTGAAAGGGGGCAACTGAACACCGGGGAGCTGTTTTTT	CAISERGQLNTGELFF
TRBJ2-5	TRBV7-6	few	-	TGTGCCAGCGTACCCAGGGGCTTCGAAGAGACCCAGTACTTC	CASVPRGFEETQYF
TRBJ1-2	TRBV4-2	-	-	TGTGCCAGCAGCCAGGGTAGGGCAGCCCGCGAGTATGGCTACACCTTC	CASSQGRAAREYGYTF